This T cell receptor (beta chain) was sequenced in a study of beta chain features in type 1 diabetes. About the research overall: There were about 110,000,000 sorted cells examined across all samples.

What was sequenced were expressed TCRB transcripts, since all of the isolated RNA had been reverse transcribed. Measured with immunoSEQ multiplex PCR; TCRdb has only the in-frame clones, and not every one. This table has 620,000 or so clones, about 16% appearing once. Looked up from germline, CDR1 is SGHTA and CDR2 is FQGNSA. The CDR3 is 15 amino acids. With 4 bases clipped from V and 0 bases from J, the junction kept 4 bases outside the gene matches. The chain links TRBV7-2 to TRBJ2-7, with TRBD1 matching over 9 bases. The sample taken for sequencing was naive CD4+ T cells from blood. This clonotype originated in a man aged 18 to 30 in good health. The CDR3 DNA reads TGTGCCAGCAGCTCCCGGGACAGGGACTCCTACGAGCAGTACTTC. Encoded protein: CASSSRDRDSYEQYF.